This T cell receptor beta chain is drawn from a study of blood T cell repertoires in COVID-19. Study in general: From the United States, Italy and Spain came samples of acute and convalescent COVID-19. Sources were T cells, B-cell-depleted T cells, or PBMCs; the material itself was cDNA or gDNA.

V was cut by 8 bases and J by 0 bases, with 13 bases left in between. This CDR3 region has 14 residues. Original methodology: It was from reference gene primer amplification that nucleated cell counts were estimated. Data came from immunoSEQ multiplex PCR; TCRdb stores just in-frame clones and leaves some out. That table supplies the V and J calls and clone size; D and trimming were determined from the DNA. The repertoire has 35,000 to 55,000 clones, approximately 77% of them found once; the top ten carry roughly 4.6%. Specimen: peripheral blood. V is TRBV23-1 and J is TRBJ1-2; no firm D call. TRBV23-1 is reported as an ORF; its role is uncertain. This clonotype was sampled from a woman in her 70s with acute or convalescent COVID-19. Here the CDR3 reads CASGTLATNYGYTF. The CDR3 nucleotides read TGCGCCAGCGGAACGCTAGCGACTAACTATGGCTACACCTTC.